This T cell receptor (beta chain) was recorded in a study of T-cell reconstitution after alpha-beta-depleted transplantation in children. Findings of the study overall: T-cell counts and diversity at one year post-transplant came mainly from newly produced T cells.

The CDR3 is 13 amino acids. Trimming left V 4 bases short and J 7 bases short, with 12 bases between. Germline V gives CDR1 SGHRS, CDR2 YFSETQ. Preparing the TCRbeta library involved the use of unique molecular identifiers. Each CDR3 protein gets one entry after TCRdb re-called the PCR reads with MiXCR. The sample consists of some 840,000 distinct CDR3 sequences, around 15% of them appearing once. This clonotype was observed at least ten times. Its antigen is still unknown. This chain uses TRBV5-1 with TRBJ2-4, with D perhaps TRBD2 (6 bases). The material was PBMCs, mostly from graft donor cells, obtained 360 days after TCRalphabeta/CD19-depleted stem cell transplant. The sequence was collected from a male patient aged 10-17 years who had a stem cell transplant for acute lymphoblastic leukemia, so the T cells may come from the graft donor. CDR3 in DNA: TGCGCCAGCAGCCCGGTGGGGGGTAACATTCAGTACTTC. Translating it yields CASSPVGGNIQYF.